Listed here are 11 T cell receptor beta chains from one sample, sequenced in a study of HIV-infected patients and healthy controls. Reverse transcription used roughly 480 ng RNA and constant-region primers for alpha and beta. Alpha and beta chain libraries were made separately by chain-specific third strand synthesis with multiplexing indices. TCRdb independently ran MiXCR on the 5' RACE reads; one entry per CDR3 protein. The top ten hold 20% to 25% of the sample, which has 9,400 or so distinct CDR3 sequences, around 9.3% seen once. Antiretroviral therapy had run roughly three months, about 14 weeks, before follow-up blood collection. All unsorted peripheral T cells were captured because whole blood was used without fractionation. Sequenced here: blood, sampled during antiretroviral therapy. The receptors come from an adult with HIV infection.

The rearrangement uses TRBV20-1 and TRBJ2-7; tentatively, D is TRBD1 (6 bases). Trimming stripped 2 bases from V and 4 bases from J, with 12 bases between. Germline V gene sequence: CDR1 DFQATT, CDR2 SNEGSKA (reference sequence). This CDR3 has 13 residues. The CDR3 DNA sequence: TGCAGTGCTAGACACGGACAGCAATACGAGCAGTACTTC. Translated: CSARHGQQYEQYF.

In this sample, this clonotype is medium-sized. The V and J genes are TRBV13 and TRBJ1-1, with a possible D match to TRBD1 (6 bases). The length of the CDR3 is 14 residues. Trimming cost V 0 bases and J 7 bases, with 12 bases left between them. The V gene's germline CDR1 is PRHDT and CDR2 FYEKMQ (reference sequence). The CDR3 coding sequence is TGTGCCAGCAGCTTAGGATCAGGGGTGAATGAAGCTTTCTTT. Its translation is CASSLGSGVNEAFF.

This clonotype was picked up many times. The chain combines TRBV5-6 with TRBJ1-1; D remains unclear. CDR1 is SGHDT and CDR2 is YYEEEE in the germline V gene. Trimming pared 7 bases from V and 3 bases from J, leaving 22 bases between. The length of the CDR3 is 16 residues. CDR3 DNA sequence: TGTGCCAGCGCACTTACCCGGCGGGAGGCACACACTGAAGCTTTCTTT. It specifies CASALTRREAHTEAFF.

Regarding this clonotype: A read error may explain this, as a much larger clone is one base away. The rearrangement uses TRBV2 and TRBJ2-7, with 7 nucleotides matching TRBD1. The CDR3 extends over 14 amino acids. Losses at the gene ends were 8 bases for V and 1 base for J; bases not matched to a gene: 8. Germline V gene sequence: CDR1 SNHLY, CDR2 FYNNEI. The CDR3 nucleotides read TGTGCCAGCCCCGGGGACAGTGGTTCCTACGAGCAGTACTTC. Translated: CASPGDSGSYEQYF.

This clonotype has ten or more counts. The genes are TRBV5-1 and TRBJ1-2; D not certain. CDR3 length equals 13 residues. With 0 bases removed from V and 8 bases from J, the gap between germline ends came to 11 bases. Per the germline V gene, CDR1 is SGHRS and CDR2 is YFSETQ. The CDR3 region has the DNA TGCGCCAGCAGCTTGGGGGGTCCGAAAGGCTACACCTTC. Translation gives CASSLGGPKGYTF.

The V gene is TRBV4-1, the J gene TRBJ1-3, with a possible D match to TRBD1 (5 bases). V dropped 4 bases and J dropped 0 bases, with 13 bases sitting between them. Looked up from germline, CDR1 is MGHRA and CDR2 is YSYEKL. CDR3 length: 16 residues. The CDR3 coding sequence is TGCGCCAGCAGCCTCCAAACCGGGGGCTCTGGAAACACCATATATTTT. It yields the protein CASSLQTGGSGNTIYF.

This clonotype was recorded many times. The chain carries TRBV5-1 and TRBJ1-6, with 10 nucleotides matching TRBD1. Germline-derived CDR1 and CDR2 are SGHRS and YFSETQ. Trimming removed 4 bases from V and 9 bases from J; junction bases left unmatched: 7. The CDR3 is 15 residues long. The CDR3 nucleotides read TGCGCCAGCAGCCCAGGACAGGGGGATACTTCACCCCTCCACTTT. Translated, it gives CASSPGQGDTSPLHF.

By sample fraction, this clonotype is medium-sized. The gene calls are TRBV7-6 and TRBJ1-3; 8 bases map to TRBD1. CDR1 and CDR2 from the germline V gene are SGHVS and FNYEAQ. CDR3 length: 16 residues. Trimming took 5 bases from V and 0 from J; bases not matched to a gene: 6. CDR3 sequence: CASSARQGNSGNTIYF. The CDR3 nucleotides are TGTGCCAGCAGCGCTCGACAGGGGAACTCTGGAAACACCATATATTTT.

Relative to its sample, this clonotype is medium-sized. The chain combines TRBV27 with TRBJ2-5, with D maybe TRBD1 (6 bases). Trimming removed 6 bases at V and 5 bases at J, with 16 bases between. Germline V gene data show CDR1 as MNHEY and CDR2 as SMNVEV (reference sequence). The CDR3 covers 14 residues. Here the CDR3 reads CASSEMTGSETQYF. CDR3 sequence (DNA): TGTGCCAGCAGCGAGATGACAGGATCGGAGACCCAGTACTTC.

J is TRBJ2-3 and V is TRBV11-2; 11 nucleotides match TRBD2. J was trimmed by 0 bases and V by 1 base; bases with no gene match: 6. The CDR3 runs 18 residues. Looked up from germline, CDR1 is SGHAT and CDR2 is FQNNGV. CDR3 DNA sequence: TGTGCCAGCAGCTTAGCCCTAGCGGGGGGCCCTAGCACAGATACGCAGTATTTT. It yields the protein CASSLALAGGPSTDTQYF. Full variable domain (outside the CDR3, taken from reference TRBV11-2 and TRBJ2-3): EAGVAQSPRYKIIEKRQSVAFWCNPISGHATLYWYQQILGQGPKLLIQFQNNGVVDDSQLPKDRFSAERLKGVDSTLKIQPAKLEDSAVYLCASSLALAGGPSTDTQYFGPGTRLTVL.

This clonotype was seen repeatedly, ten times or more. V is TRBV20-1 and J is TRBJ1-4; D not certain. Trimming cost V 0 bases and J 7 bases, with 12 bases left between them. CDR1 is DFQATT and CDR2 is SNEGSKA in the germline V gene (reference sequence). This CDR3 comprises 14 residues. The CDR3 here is CSARDASGSEKLFF. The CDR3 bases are TGCAGTGCTAGAGATGCCAGCGGGAGTGAAAAACTGTTTTTT.